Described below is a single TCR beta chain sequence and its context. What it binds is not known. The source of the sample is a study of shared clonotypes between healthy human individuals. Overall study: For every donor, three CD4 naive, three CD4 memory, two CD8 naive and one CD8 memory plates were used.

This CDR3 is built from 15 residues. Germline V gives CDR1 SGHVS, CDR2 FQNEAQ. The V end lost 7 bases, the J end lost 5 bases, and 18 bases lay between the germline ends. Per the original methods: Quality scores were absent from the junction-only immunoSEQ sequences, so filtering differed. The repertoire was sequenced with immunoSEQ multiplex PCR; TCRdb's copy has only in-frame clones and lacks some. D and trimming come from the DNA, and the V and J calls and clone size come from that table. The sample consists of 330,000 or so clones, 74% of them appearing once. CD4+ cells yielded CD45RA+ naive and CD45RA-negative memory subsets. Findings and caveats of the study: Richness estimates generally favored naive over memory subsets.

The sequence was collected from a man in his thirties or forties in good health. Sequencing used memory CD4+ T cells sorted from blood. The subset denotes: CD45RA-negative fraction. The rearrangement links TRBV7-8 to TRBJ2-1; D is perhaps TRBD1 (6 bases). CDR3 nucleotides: TGTGCCAGCACCACAGGGTGGAGCGGAGACAATGAGCAGTTCTTC. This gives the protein CASTTGWSGDNEQFF.